This TCR beta chain originates from a study of response to subunit inactivated influenza vaccine. CDR3 length: 13 amino acids. The germline V gene encodes CDR1 DFQATT and CDR2 SNEGSKA (reference sequence). J lost 7 bases, V lost 8 bases, and 8 bases had no gene match. MiXCR, applied by TCRdb to the RT-PCR reads, yields one record per CDR3 protein. Among about 700,000 distinct CDR3 sequences listed, around 13% were seen once. The study's findings and limits: The authors offered the suggestion that each seasonal influenza vaccination recruits few new T cells.

There are a few counts of this clonotype. What it binds is not known. The TCR was taken from a man aged 45 to 65 who received an inactivated influenza vaccine. This chain connects TRBV20-1 to TRBJ1-6; 7 bases are shared with TRBD1. The specimen was PBMCs from blood, collected around 15 days before vaccination. The DNA for the CDR3 is TGCAGTACTAACAGGGGAGGCAATTCACCCCTCCACTTT. It is translated as CSTNRGGNSPLHF.